Described below is a single T cell receptor (beta chain) sequence and its context. The antigen is unknown. The sample belongs to a study of cytomegalovirus exposure and HLA in healthy donors. Overall study: When 398 donors were genotyped, around 77% of them were found to fall in the Caucasian-associated ancestry cluster. Broader study findings: The authors later found TCR association rates varying by HLA locus, with DRB1 most and HLA-C fewest.

V was cut by 4 bases and J by 5 bases, with 9 bases left in between. This CDR3 contains 13 residues. The germline CDR1 and CDR2 sequences are ENHRY and SYGVKD. Amplification used 60 Vbeta primers and 13 Jbeta primers. Original analysis: A follow-up analysis tallied tens of millions of unique TCR beta chains, roughly 11 million shared. The repertoire was sequenced with immunoSEQ multiplex PCR; TCRdb's copy has only in-frame clones and lacks some. The D gene and trimming were derived from the DNA, and the V and J assignments and clone size from that table. The profile shows 55,000 to 70,000 clones, roughly 80% of them singletons.

The TCR comes from a woman aged 40 to 55 in good health and CMV-seronegative. The rearrangement links TRBV10-3 to TRBJ1-5, with a tentative D call TRBD1 (6 bases). Sequencing was carried out using PBMCs. This CDR3 is CAISVAGDQPQHF. DNA for the CDR3: TGTGCCATCAGTGTCGCAGGGGATCAGCCCCAGCATTTT.